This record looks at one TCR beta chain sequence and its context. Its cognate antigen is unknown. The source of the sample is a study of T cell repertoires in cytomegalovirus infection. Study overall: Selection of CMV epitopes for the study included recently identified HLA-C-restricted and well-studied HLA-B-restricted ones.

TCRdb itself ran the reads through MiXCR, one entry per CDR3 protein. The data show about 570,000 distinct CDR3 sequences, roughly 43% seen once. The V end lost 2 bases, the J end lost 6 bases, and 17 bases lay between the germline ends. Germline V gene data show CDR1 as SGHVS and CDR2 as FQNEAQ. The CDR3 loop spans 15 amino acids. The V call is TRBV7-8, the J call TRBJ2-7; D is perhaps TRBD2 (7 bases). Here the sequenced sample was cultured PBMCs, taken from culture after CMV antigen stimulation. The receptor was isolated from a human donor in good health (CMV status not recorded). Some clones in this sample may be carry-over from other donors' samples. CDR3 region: CASSLSPGGLGEQYF. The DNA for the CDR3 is TGTGCCAGCAGCTTATCTCCGGGGGGCTTAGGCGAGCAGTACTTC.